A single sample is the source of the 20 T cell receptor beta chains below, sequenced in a study of blood T cell repertoires in COVID-19. Produced via immunoSEQ multiplex PCR; TCRdb's table is partial and in-frame only. The data show roughly 400,000 clones, around nine tenths seen once. Sequenced input: PBMCs or T cells enriched from blood (not recorded which). The receptors originated from a woman under 30 who had been exposed to COVID-19.

This chain connects TRBV7-9 to TRBJ2-7; D is possibly TRBD2 (5 bases). Per the germline V gene, CDR1 is SEHNR and CDR2 is FQNEAQ (reference sequence). The CDR3 extends over 17 amino acids. V lost 5 bases to trimming and J lost 2 bases, with 22 bases between them. CDR3 coding DNA: TGTGCCAGCAGCCCTCTACCGGTGTACGGGATGACCTACGAGCAGTACTTC. Protein product: CASSPLPVYGMTYEQYF.

The J gene is TRBJ1-1, the V gene TRBV19, with D unresolved. The CDR3 covers 13 residues. Looked up from germline, CDR1 is LNHDA and CDR2 is SQIVND (reference sequence). V was clipped by 0 bases and J by 10 bases, with 12 bases between them. The CDR3 region is CASSIDSGIGAFF. CDR3 nucleotide sequence: TGTGCCAGTAGTATAGACTCAGGAATCGGAGCTTTCTTT.

This rearrangement joins TRBV15 to TRBJ2-2, with D unresolved. The CDR3 covers 12 residues. Between the trimmed V and J ends, which lost 2 bases and 6 bases, there was a span of 4 bases. Germline V gives CDR1 LNHNV, CDR2 YYDKDF (reference sequence). CDR3 region: CATSRPAGELFF. The CDR3 DNA reads TGTGCCACCAGCAGACCGGCCGGGGAGCTGTTTTTT.

This rearrangement joins TRBV7-9 to TRBJ1-4; D is unresolved. Germline V gene sequence: CDR1 SEHNR, CDR2 FQNEAQ (reference sequence). Trimming took 2 bases from V and 1 from J, leaving 11 bases between them. CDR3 length: 16 amino acids. The CDR3 loop reads CASSLLSFVTNEKLFF. CDR3 in DNA: TGTGCCAGCAGCTTACTAAGTTTCGTAACTAATGAAAAACTGTTTTTT.

The chain carries TRBV5-5 and TRBJ2-7, with a possible D match to TRBD1 (6 bases). The CDR3 runs to 14 residues. V lost 2 bases and J lost 2, with 11 bases in between. Germline-derived CDR1 and CDR2 are SGHKS and YYEKEE (reference sequence). CDR3 residues: CASSFGTNAYEQYF. CDR3 nucleotides: TGTGCCAGCAGCTTCGGGACAAATGCCTACGAGCAGTACTTC.

In regard to this clone: The same CDR3 is also encoded by other DNA sequences in this sample. V and J are TRBV18 and TRBJ2-2; a weak D match, TRBD2 (5 bases). Per the germline V gene, CDR1 is KGHSH and CDR2 is LQKENI. V lost 0 bases to trimming and J lost 5 bases, with 7 bases between them. CDR3 length: 14 residues. CDR3 nucleotide sequence: TGTGCCAGCTCACCACCGGGCGGGACCGGGGAGCTGTTTTTT. It is translated as CASSPPGGTGELFF.

This CDR3 is CASRTGGSTDTQYF. CDR3 in DNA: TGTGCCAGTCGGACAGGGGGCTCAACAGATACGCAGTATTTT. This rearrangement joins TRBV28 to TRBJ2-3; TRBD1 agrees at 11 bases. The CDR3 totals 14 residues. V shed 9 bases, J shed 3 bases, and the junction held 5 bases outside the gene matches. Germline V gene sequence: CDR1 MDHEN, CDR2 SYDVKM.

The rearrangement links TRBV2 to TRBJ2-5; TRBD2 might be the D (6 bases). Germline CDR1 is SNHLY and CDR2 is FYNNEI. The CDR3 loop spans 14 amino acids. V was trimmed by 7 bases and J by 5 bases, leaving 17 bases between them. CDR3 DNA sequence: TGTGCCAGCAAGCGGGCTAGCGCGGGGGAGACCCAGTACTTC. It yields the protein CASKRASAGETQYF. The complete variable domain, with remaining parts taken from reference TRBV2 and TRBJ2-5, reads EPEVTQTPSHQVTQMGQEVILRCVPISNHLYFYWYRQILGQKVEFLVSFYNNEISEKSEIFDDQFSVERPDGSNFTLKIRSTKLEDSAMYFCASKRASAGETQYFGPGTRLLVL.

V is TRBV7-2 and J is TRBJ1-3; no clear D. Germline values: CDR1 SGHTA, CDR2 FQGNSA. The V end was cut by 1 base, the J end by 8 bases, with 6 bases between. The CDR3 sequence is 12 residues long. The chain's CDR3 is CASSLGRDTIYF. CDR3 coding DNA: TGTGCCAGCAGCTTAGGAAGAGACACCATATATTTT.

V usage is TRBV3-1 (or the pseudogene TRBV3-2) and J usage is TRBJ2-7, with 7 bases lining up with TRBD1. The J segment lost 2 bases and the V segment lost 4 bases, leaving 8 bases of the junction unmatched. CDR3 length: 15 amino acids. CDR1 is LGHDT and CDR2 is YNNKEL in the germline V gene (reference sequence). This chain's CDR3 is CASSLSDRRPYEQYF. In nucleotides, the CDR3 is TGTGCCAGCAGCCTCTCGGACAGGCGGCCCTACGAGCAGTACTTC.

The rearrangement joins TRBV18 to TRBJ1-1; 7 nucleotides line up with TRBD1. CDR1 and CDR2 from the germline V gene are KGHSH and LQKENI. The CDR3 runs 15 residues. V was clipped by 3 bases and J by 3 bases; unmatched bases: 7. Here the CDR3 DNA reads TGTGCCAGCTCACCTATCCTCCAGGGGGACACTGAAGCTTTCTTT. Translation: CASSPILQGDTEAFF.

This chain connects TRBV21-1 to TRBJ2-4; TRBD2 was called by the table and not checked on the DNA. TRBV21-1 is marked as a pseudogene. The CDR3 spans 18 residues. Written as DNA, the CDR3 is TGTGCCAGCAGCGCCCCGGGACTAGCGGGAGGGCCGAGATACATTCAGTACTTC. This translates into CASSAPGLAGGPRYIQYF.

CDR3 residues: CASSESPGGGRGYGYTF. CDR3 nucleotides: TGTGCCAGCAGTGAATCCCCAGGGGGCGGGCGTGGCTATGGCTACACCTTC. This chain joins TRBV25-1 and TRBJ1-2; the match to TRBD1 covers 8 bases. J was trimmed by 4 bases and V by 1 base; bases with no gene match: 11. This CDR3 region has 17 residues. Germline loops: CDR1 MGHDK, CDR2 SYGVNS.

This rearrangement joins TRBV28 to TRBJ2-7, with D perhaps TRBD1 (5 bases). Per the germline V gene, CDR1 is MDHEN and CDR2 is SYDVKM. CDR3 length equals 12 residues. V was clipped by 9 bases and J by 4 bases, with 13 bases between them. For the CDR3, the DNA is TGTGCCAGTACCGGACAAATTTACGAGCAGTACTTC. Its protein is CASTGQIYEQYF.

The V gene is TRBV7-2, the J gene TRBJ1-1, with D possibly being TRBD1 (5 bases). The germline CDR1 and CDR2 sequences are SGHTA and FQGNSA. The CDR3 loop spans 13 amino acids. With 5 bases removed from V and 4 bases from J, the gap between germline ends came to 11 bases. Here the CDR3 reads CASSAQGFTEAFF. CDR3 DNA sequence: TGTGCCAGCAGCGCGCAGGGATTCACTGAAGCTTTCTTT.

The chain joins TRBV6-1 to TRBJ1-2; D is unresolved. V was cut by 3 bases and J by 0 bases, with 8 bases left in between. The length of the CDR3 is 14 residues. Looked up from germline, CDR1 is MNHNS and CDR2 is SASEGT. The CDR3 region is CASSDRSANYGYTF. Here the CDR3 DNA reads TGTGCCAGCAGTGACAGGTCGGCTAACTATGGCTACACCTTC.

The chain links TRBV5-5 to TRBJ2-1; TRBD1 matches at 9 bases. Germline CDR1 and CDR2: SGHKS and YYEKEE (reference sequence). The CDR3 has 18 residues. Trimming cost V 4 bases and J 0 bases; bases outside gene matches: 11. CDR3 DNA: TGTGCCAGCAGCGAACTGGACAGGGGACTATACTCCTACAATGAGCAGTTCTTC. Translation gives CASSELDRGLYSYNEQFF.

The J gene is TRBJ2-1, the V gene TRBV19; TRBD2 agrees at 8 bases. Trimming removed 6 bases from V and 4 bases from J; junction bases left unmatched: 5. The CDR3 consists of 14 residues. Germline CDR1 reads LNHDA; CDR2 reads SQIVND (reference sequence). This CDR3 reads CASSGLAAYNEQFF. CDR3 DNA sequence: TGTGCCAGTAGCGGACTAGCAGCATACAATGAGCAGTTCTTC.

The chain couples TRBV11-2 to TRBJ2-7; 12 bases line up with TRBD2. The length of the CDR3 is 17 residues. V trimming: 2 bases; J trimming: 4 bases; junction bases outside the gene matches: 9. The germline V gene has CDR1 SGHAT and CDR2 FQNNGV. CDR3 nucleotide sequence: TGTGCCAGCAGCTTAAAGCTACTAGCGGGAGGTCGATACGAGCAGTACTTC. Translating gives CASSLKLLAGGRYEQYF.

The chain is built from TRBV18 and TRBJ2-2, with 11 bases aligning to TRBD1. The CDR3 contains 19 residues. Germline V lookup: CDR1 KGHSH, CDR2 LQKENI. The V segment lost 1 base and the J segment 4 bases; nucleotides outside the gene matches: 11. CDR3 region: CASSPQGPGTGGRTGELFF. CDR3 DNA: TGTGCCAGCTCACCACAAGGGCCCGGGACAGGGGGTCGCACCGGGGAGCTGTTTTTT.